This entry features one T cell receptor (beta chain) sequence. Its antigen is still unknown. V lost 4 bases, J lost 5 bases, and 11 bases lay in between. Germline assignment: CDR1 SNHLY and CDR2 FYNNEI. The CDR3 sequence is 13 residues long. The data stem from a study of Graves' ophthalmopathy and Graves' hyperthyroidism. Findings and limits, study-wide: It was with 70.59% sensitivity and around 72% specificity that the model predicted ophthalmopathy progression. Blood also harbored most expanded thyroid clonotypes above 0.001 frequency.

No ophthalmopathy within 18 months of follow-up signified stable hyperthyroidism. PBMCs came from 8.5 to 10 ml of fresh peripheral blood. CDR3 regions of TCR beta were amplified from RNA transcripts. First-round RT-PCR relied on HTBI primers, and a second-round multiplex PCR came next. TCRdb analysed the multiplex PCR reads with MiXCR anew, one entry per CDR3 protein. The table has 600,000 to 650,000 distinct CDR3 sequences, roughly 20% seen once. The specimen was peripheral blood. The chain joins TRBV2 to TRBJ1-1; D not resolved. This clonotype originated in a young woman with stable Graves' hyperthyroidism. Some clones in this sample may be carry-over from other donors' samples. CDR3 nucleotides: TGTGCCAGCAGTGGATCCTTGGCAACTGAAGCTTTCTTT. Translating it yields CASSGSLATEAFF.